This record looks at one TCR beta chain sequence and its context. Only in-frame clones appear in the TCRdb table, and some are missing; sequencing was by immunoSEQ multiplex PCR. The data show 150,000 or so clones, 88% seen once. The data were taken from a study of radiation and T cells in renal cell carcinoma. The CDR3 extends over 14 amino acids. Germline loops: CDR1 MNHEY, CDR2 SMNVEV (reference sequence). Trimming removed 2 bases from V and 1 base from J, with 5 bases in between. Specified time point: baseline pretreatment blood. The sample's treatment: 15 Gy SBRT to primary tumor, nephrectomy 4 weeks later.

The rearrangement links TRBV27 to TRBJ2-2; D gene unclear. Sequenced here: blood, sampled from a patient whose treatment included radiotherapy and nephrectomy. The receptor comes from a woman in her 70s with renal cell carcinoma. The CDR3 loop reads CASSLPGNTGELFF. In DNA, the CDR3 is TGTGCCAGCAGTTTACCCGGGAACACCGGGGAGCTGTTTTTT.